The 19 T cell receptor beta chains below all came from one sample that was sequenced in a study of T cells in Graves' hyperthyroidism and ophthalmopathy. Amplification yielded TCR beta CDR3 regions, with RNA transcripts as the source. HTBI primers were the set used in a first-round RT-PCR of the TCR CDR3. TCRdb re-called the multiplex PCR reads with MiXCR, one entry per CDR3 protein. The data contain 350,000 to 400,000 distinct CDR3 sequences, 19% of them seen just once; the ten biggest clones take up 3.5% to 4%. Material for sequencing was blood. The receptor source for this set is a woman younger than 30 with Graves' hyperthyroidism.

At least ten counts were recorded for this clonotype. This rearrangement joins TRBV30 to TRBJ1-1, with TRBD1 matching 11 bases. Germline CDR1 is GTSNPN and CDR2 is SVGIG (reference sequence). This CDR3 has 13 residues. The V and J ends lost 1 base and 10 bases, in that order; junction bases with no gene match: 5. This CDR3 reads CAWSEDRGRTAFF. The CDR3 nucleotides read TGTGCCTGGAGTGAGGACAGGGGGCGCACAGCTTTCTTT.

The V call is TRBV4-2, the J call TRBJ2-1, with 11 nucleotides matching TRBD2. This CDR3 comprises 16 residues. The ends lost 0 bases at V and 3 bases at J; junction bases unmatched: 1. Looked up from germline, CDR1 is LGHNA and CDR2 is YNFKEQ. CDR3 region: CASSQETSGNYNEQFF. The DNA for the CDR3 is TGTGCCAGCAGCCAAGAGACTAGCGGGAACTACAATGAGCAGTTCTTC.

In its sample, this clonotype was seen many times. V and J are TRBV4-1 and TRBJ2-4, with a tentative D call TRBD2 (5 bases). V was trimmed by 4 bases and J by 7 bases, leaving 11 bases between them. Germline V gene sequence: CDR1 MGHRA, CDR2 YSYEKL. There are 13 residues in the CDR3. In DNA, the CDR3 is TGCGCCAGCAGCCTAGACCCGGGGAACATTCAGTACTTC. It codes for CASSLDPGNIQYF.

J is TRBJ2-5 and V is TRBV14; D is unresolved. The V end was cut by 0 bases, the J end by 7 bases, with 9 bases between. Looked up from germline, CDR1 is SGHDN and CDR2 is FVKESK. This CDR3 spans 13 amino acids. The CDR3 protein is CASSQDEKRTQYF. CDR3 nucleotides: TGTGCCAGCAGCCAAGATGAGAAACGGACCCAGTACTTC.

V and J are TRBV28 and TRBJ1-2, with a possible D match to TRBD1 (6 bases). Trimming took off 6 bases at V and 0 bases at J, with 14 bases between the two ends. The CDR3 is 15 amino acids. The germline V gene has CDR1 MDHEN and CDR2 SYDVKM. This CDR3 is CASSSSGATNYGYTF. The CDR3 coding sequence is TGTGCCAGCAGCTCCTCGGGGGCTACTAACTATGGCTACACCTTC.

This clonotype showed up many times. The chain carries TRBV28 and TRBJ1-2, with D unclear. Trimming stripped 5 bases from V and 5 bases from J, with 9 bases between. Germline CDR1 reads MDHEN; CDR2 reads SYDVKM. This CDR3 comprises 12 residues. CDR3 sequence reads: CASSTQRYGYTF. The CDR3 DNA follows: TGTGCCAGCAGTACCCAGAGGTATGGCTACACCTTC.

This clonotype was observed many times. The chain combines TRBV7-9 with TRBJ1-2, with no clear D. Germline V gene data show CDR1 as SEHNR and CDR2 as FQNEAQ (reference sequence). V gave up 5 bases and J gave up 4 bases, with 8 bases separating them. This CDR3 spans 12 amino acids. The CDR3 reads CASSPDRYGYTF. CDR3 nucleotides: TGTGCCAGCAGCCCGGACCGCTATGGCTACACCTTC. The full variable domain, with the rest looked up from reference TRBV7-9 and TRBJ1-2, is DTGVSQNPRHKITKRGQNVTFRCDPISEHNRLYWYRQTLGQGPEFLTYFQNEAQLEKSRLLSDRFSAERPKGSFSTLEIQRTEQGDSAMYLCASSPDRYGYTFGSGTRLTVV.

This clonotype has a count of ten or more. The chain has TRBV29-1 and TRBJ2-7, with D hard to call. The CDR3 runs 13 residues. The V gene lost 6 bases and the J gene lost 2 bases, with 14 bases spanning the gap. The germline gives CDR1 SQVTM, CDR2 ANQGSEA. The CDR3 here is CSVKDLATYEQYF. The CDR3, as DNA: TGCAGCGTGAAAGACTTGGCTACCTACGAGCAGTACTTC.

This clonotype was observed once. Since a much larger clone is just one base distant, this may be a read error. The J gene is TRBJ1-2, the V gene TRBV3-1, with D hard to call. This CDR3 comprises 14 residues. V was clipped by 4 bases and J by 6 bases, with 15 bases between them. CDR1 LGHDT and CDR2 YNNKEL come from the germline V gene (reference sequence). CDR3 coding DNA: TGTGCCAGCAGCCGAGATCGAGGGCTCGATGGCTACACCTTC. Amino acids: CASSRDRGLDGYTF.

This clonotype has ten or more counts. The chain links TRBV6-2 or TRBV6-3 to TRBJ2-7, with unresolved D. This CDR3 is 14 amino acids long. Germline lookup yields CDR1 MNHEY and CDR2 SVGEGT. V was clipped by 7 bases and J by 3 bases, with 16 bases between them. CDR3 nucleotides: TGTGCCAGCAATTCCGACCGGAGTTACTACGAGCAGTACTTC. Its protein is CASNSDRSYYEQYF.

This clonotype was detected ten times or more. The rearrangement uses TRBV4-1 and TRBJ2-7, with 10 bases lining up with TRBD1. This CDR3 region has 14 residues. Losses at the gene ends were 5 bases for V and 3 bases for J; bases not matched to a gene: 4. CDR1 and CDR2 from the germline V gene are MGHRA and YSYEKL. The CDR3 region is CASSERTGGYEQYF. The CDR3 nucleotides read TGCGCCAGCAGCGAGAGGACAGGGGGCTACGAGCAGTACTTC.

This clonotype appeared many times. The chain recombines TRBV11-2 with TRBJ2-3; D remains unclear. V was clipped by 3 bases and J by 2 bases, with 12 bases between them. The CDR3 consists of 15 residues. Germline lookup yields CDR1 SGHAT and CDR2 FQNNGV. The CDR3 spells CASSFDPFFTDTQYF. DNA for the CDR3: TGTGCCAGCAGCTTCGACCCCTTTTTCACAGATACGCAGTATTTT.

This clonotype was detected ten times or more. V and J are TRBV4-1 and TRBJ1-5, with D perhaps matching TRBD1 (5 bases). Germline CDR1 MGHRA, CDR2 YSYEKL. V was trimmed by 0 bases and J by 2 bases, leaving 11 bases between them. The CDR3 has 16 amino acids. The CDR3 nucleotides are TGCGCCAGCAGCCAAGATAAGACAGTCGGCAATCAGCCCCAGCATTTT. Residues: CASSQDKTVGNQPQHF.

This clonotype was seen many times. This chain joins TRBV20-1 and TRBJ2-2; D perhaps matches TRBD2 (6 bases). The CDR3 extends over 13 amino acids. Per the germline V gene, CDR1 is DFQATT and CDR2 is SNEGSKA (reference sequence). With 4 bases removed from V and 5 bases from J, the gap between germline ends came to 11 bases. CDR3 bases: TGCAGTGCTACGTCCGGGACTACCGGGGAGCTGTTTTTT. Encoded protein: CSATSGTTGELFF.

In its sample, this clonotype was seen many times. The rearrangement joins TRBV10-3 to TRBJ1-2, with a tentative D call TRBD1 (5 bases). The germline V gene encodes CDR1 ENHRY and CDR2 SYGVKD. V was shortened by 7 bases and J by 8 bases, with 14 bases between the two germline ends. The CDR3 totals 12 residues. The CDR3 region is CAITERGFGYTF. The CDR3 nucleotides are TGTGCCATCACCGAGCGGGGGTTCGGCTACACCTTC.

This clonotype occurred many times. The CDR3 reads CATRRRPNQPQHF. In nucleotides, the CDR3 is TGTGCCACCAGAAGAAGGCCCAATCAGCCCCAGCATTTT. The rearrangement uses TRBV15 and TRBJ1-5, with D unresolved. Trimming shortened V by 6 bases and J by 3 bases, and 9 bases separated the two germline ends. This CDR3 is 13 amino acids long. Germline V CDR1 and CDR2: LNHNV, YYDKDF (reference sequence).

This clonotype has at least ten counts. The chain links TRBV5-1 to TRBJ1-2; the match to TRBD1 covers 9 bases. V shed 4 bases and J 3 bases; nucleotides not matched to a gene: 7. CDR1 SGHRS and CDR2 YFSETQ come from the germline V gene. The CDR3 covers 15 residues. CDR3 DNA: TGCGCCAGCAGCAACGGGACAGGGATTTACTATGGCTACACCTTC. Residues: CASSNGTGIYYGYTF.

The rearrangement joins TRBV28 to TRBJ2-5, with 7 bases identical to TRBD1. Germline assignment: CDR1 MDHEN and CDR2 SYDVKM. CDR3 length: 17 residues. With V trimmed by 6 bases and J by 0 bases, 13 bases remained unmatched. Here the CDR3 DNA reads TGTGCCAGCAGATCCCCCCCCGGGACAGTGGACCAAGAGACCCAGTACTTC. It specifies CASRSPPGTVDQETQYF.

Ten or more counts support this clonotype. This rearrangement joins TRBV9 to TRBJ1-2; the D is unclear. This CDR3 has 16 residues. Trimming shortened V by 0 bases and J by 6 bases, and 18 bases separated the two germline ends. Germline V gene data show CDR1 as SGDLS and CDR2 as YYNGEE. The CDR3 sequence: CASSVDPKARQNGYTF. The CDR3 DNA reads TGTGCCAGCAGCGTAGACCCTAAGGCCAGGCAGAATGGCTACACCTTC.